This T cell receptor (beta chain) was sequenced during a study of T cell responses to AZD1222 COVID-19 vaccine. Germline V CDR1 and CDR2: SGDLS, YYNGEE. This CDR3 is built from 15 residues. V shed 4 bases and J 4 bases; nucleotides not matched to a gene: 3. TCRdb's table, derived via immunoSEQ multiplex PCR, lists solely in-frame clones and lacks some. The sample shows 150,000 or so clones, around 90% of them seen only once. The rearrangement joins TRBV9 to TRBJ2-3; 13 bases agree with TRBD2. The sequence was obtained from an adult in good health. The input for sequencing was peripheral blood, taken on day 0 of AZD1222 vaccination. CDR3 nucleotides: TGTGCCAGCAGCCCCACTAGCGGGGGGGCAGATACGCAGTATTTT. This gives the protein CASSPTSGGADTQYF.